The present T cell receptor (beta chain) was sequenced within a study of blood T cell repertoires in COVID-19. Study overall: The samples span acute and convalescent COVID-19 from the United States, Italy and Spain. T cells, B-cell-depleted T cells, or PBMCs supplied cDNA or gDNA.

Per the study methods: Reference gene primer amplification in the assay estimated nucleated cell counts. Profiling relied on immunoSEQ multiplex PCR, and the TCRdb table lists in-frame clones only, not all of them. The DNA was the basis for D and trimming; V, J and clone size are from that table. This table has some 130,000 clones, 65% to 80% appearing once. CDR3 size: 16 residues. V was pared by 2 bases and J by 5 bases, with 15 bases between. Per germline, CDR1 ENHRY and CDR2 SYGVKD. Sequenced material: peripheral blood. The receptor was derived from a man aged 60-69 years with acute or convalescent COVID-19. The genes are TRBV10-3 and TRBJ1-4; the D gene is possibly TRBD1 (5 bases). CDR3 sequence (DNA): TGTGCCATCAGTGAGACCCAGGGTAGTGGGAATGAAAAACTGTTTTTT. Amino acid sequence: CAISETQGSGNEKLFF.